Listed here are 22 T cell receptor beta chains from one sample, sequenced in a study of cytomegalovirus exposure and HLA in healthy donors listed by TCRdb under 2017. Library creation used the immunoSEQ multiplex PCR assay. TCRdb took this table from immuneACCESS and kept in-frame rearrangements with V and J called. Such tables lack part of the clones; where checked against another copy, unresolved V genes explain under half of the gap, and the rest is unexplained. Here the sample has roughly 120,000 clones; roughly 88% occur a single time. The ten largest clones represent around 1.4% of the sample. What was sequenced was PBMCs. The receptors here all came from a woman in her 30s in good health and CMV-seropositive.

The chain is built from TRBV30 and TRBJ2-7, with 14 bases identical to TRBD2. Germline V gene lookup returns CDR1 GTSNPN and CDR2 SVGIG (reference sequence). The CDR3 spans 16 residues. The J segment lost 2 bases and the V segment lost 3 bases, leaving 6 bases of the junction unmatched. CDR3 DNA sequence: TGTGCCTGGAGGGGGACTAGCGGGAGAGTCCCCTACGAGCAGTACTTC. This encodes CAWRGTSGRVPYEQYF. The complete variable domain, with remaining parts taken from reference TRBV30 and TRBJ2-7, reads SQTIHQWPATLVQPVGSPLSLECTVEGTSNPNLYWYRQAAGRGLQLLFYSVGIGQISSEVPQNLSASRPQDRQFILSSKKLLLSDSGFYLCAWRGTSGRVPYEQYFGPGTRLTVT.

Concerning this clone: The same CDR3 is also encoded by other DNA sequences in this sample. The chain uses TRBV5-1 and TRBJ2-7; no definite D call. There are 13 residues in the CDR3. Germline values: CDR1 SGHRS, CDR2 YFSETQ. The germline V and J ends were trimmed by 2 bases and 3 bases, with 9 bases remaining between them. The CDR3 DNA reads TGCGCCAGCAGCTTAGAAACAGACTACGAGCAGTACTTC. It is translated as CASSLETDYEQYF.

The chain employs TRBV10-2 and TRBJ2-7; TRBD1 aligns across 7 bases. CDR3 length equals 13 residues. Germline trimming cut 6 bases from V and 2 bases from J; bases unmatched to any gene: 4. Germline V lookup: CDR1 WSHSY, CDR2 SAAADI. The CDR3 protein is CASRGDRAYEQYF. DNA for the CDR3: TGCGCCAGCAGGGGGGACAGAGCCTACGAGCAGTACTTC.

The chain carries TRBV19 and TRBJ1-5; tentatively, D is TRBD1 (5 bases). V was trimmed by 5 bases and J by 6 bases, leaving 11 bases between them. The CDR3 is 13 residues long. Germline-derived CDR1 and CDR2 are LNHDA and SQIVND (reference sequence). The CDR3, as DNA: TGTGCCAGTAGTCAAGGGGTGAGTCAGCCCCAGCATTTT. This gives the protein CASSQGVSQPQHF. The entire variable domain, with the rest obtained from reference TRBV19 and TRBJ1-5, is as follows: DGGITQSPKYLFRKEGQNVTLSCEQNLNHDAMYWYRQDPGQGLRLIYYSQIVNDFQKGDIAEGYSVSREKKESFPLTVTSAQKNPTAFYLCASSQGVSQPQHFGDGTRLSIL.

The chain joins TRBV30 to TRBJ2-7; TRBD1 matches at 7 bases. Per germline, CDR1 GTSNPN and CDR2 SVGIG (reference sequence). V trimming: 6 bases; J trimming: 3 bases; junction bases outside the gene matches: 5. This CDR3 has 12 residues. CDR3 sequence: CACKGALYEQYF. The CDR3 nucleotides are TGTGCCTGTAAGGGGGCTCTCTACGAGCAGTACTTC.

The chain employs TRBV14 and TRBJ1-2; 10 bases align to TRBD1. The CDR3 has 15 amino acids. After removal of 2 bases from V and 5 bases from J, the junction contained 5 bases not matched to a gene. The V gene's germline CDR1 is SGHDN and CDR2 FVKESK. CDR3 in amino acids: CASSQTGTGVYGYTF. In DNA form, the CDR3 reads TGTGCCAGCAGCCAAACCGGGACAGGGGTATATGGCTACACCTTC.

This sequence joins TRBV5-1 and TRBJ2-5; a weak D match, TRBD1 (6 bases). V shed 6 bases and J shed 5 bases, with 14 bases lying between them. Looked up from germline, CDR1 is SGHRS and CDR2 is YFSETQ. The CDR3 extends over 13 amino acids. The CDR3 sequence: CASKGGEGETQYF. CDR3 nucleotides: TGCGCCAGCAAAGGGGGTGAGGGGGAGACCCAGTACTTC.

V gene TRBV29-1 combines with J gene TRBJ2-5; 9 bases are a match to TRBD1. V lost 3 bases to trimming and J lost 4 bases; unmatched junction nucleotides: 6. Germline CDR1 SQVTM, CDR2 ANQGSEA. This CDR3 has 14 amino acids. CDR3 bases: TGCAGCGTTGACTTTCGGACAGGGGCAGAGACCCAGTACTTC. Residues: CSVDFRTGAETQYF.

The V gene is TRBV4-2, the J gene TRBJ2-1; TRBD2 matches at 10 bases. Per germline, CDR1 LGHNA and CDR2 YNFKEQ. The V gene end was trimmed by 0 bases and the J gene end by 8 bases; junction bases not matched to a gene: 16. This CDR3 is built from 19 residues. CDR3 loop: CASSQDLVAGGNRAYEQFF. The CDR3 nucleotides read TGTGCCAGCAGCCAAGATTTGGTAGCGGGGGGAAACCGCGCCTATGAGCAGTTCTTC.

The chain joins TRBV12-5 to TRBJ2-3, with TRBD2 identical over 11 bases. The CDR3 length is 16 residues. Germline V lookup: CDR1 LGHNT, CDR2 FRNRAP. V lost 2 bases and J lost 3; bases outside the gene matches: 4. The CDR3 protein is CASGLKTSGGTDTQYF. The CDR3 DNA sequence: TGTGCTAGTGGTTTGAAAACTAGCGGGGGAACAGATACGCAGTATTTT. Combining the CDR3 with reference TRBV12-5 and TRBJ2-3 gives the whole variable domain DARVTQTPRHKVTEMGQEVTMRCQPILGHNTVFWYRQTMMQGLELLAYFRNRAPLDDSGMPKDRFSAEMPDATLATLKIQPSEPRDSAVYFCASGLKTSGGTDTQYFGPGTRLTVL.

This chain's CDR3 is CASSSAHSGETQYF. Written as DNA, the CDR3 is TGCGCCAGCAGCTCGGCCCACTCCGGGGAGACCCAGTACTTC. The genes are TRBV5-1 and TRBJ2-5; D ambiguous. The CDR3 extends over 14 amino acids. The germline CDR1 and CDR2 sequences are SGHRS and YFSETQ. Trimming took 3 bases from V and 5 from J, leaving 14 bases between them.

The rearrangement uses TRBV6-5 and TRBJ2-1; the D gene is possibly TRBD2 (7 bases). CDR3 length: 15 amino acids. V gave up 5 bases and J gave up 9 bases, with 20 bases separating them. CDR1 and CDR2 (germline): MNHEY, SVGAGI. CDR3 sequence (DNA): TGTGCCAGCAGTAAGGGGGGGAGGGCCCGGGGTGAGCAGTTCTTC. This codes for CASSKGGRARGEQFF.

This chain joins TRBV6-1 and TRBJ2-7; a possible D gene is TRBD1 (6 bases). The CDR3 runs to 15 residues. Trimming took off 2 bases at V and 4 bases at J, with 15 bases between the two ends. The germline gives CDR1 MNHNS, CDR2 SASEGT. The DNA for the CDR3 is TGTGCCAGCAGTGAAATCCCCTCAGGGGCGTACGAGCAGTACTTC. Translating gives CASSEIPSGAYEQYF.

The V gene is TRBV7-2, the J gene TRBJ2-7; 7 positions agree with TRBD1. Looked up from germline, CDR1 is SGHTA and CDR2 is FQGNSA. V shed 2 bases, J shed 3 bases, and the junction held 7 bases outside the gene matches. CDR3 length: 15 residues. The CDR3 DNA reads TGTGCCAGCAGCTTACTCCCAGGGGGTAGCTACGAGCAGTACTTC. Its protein is CASSLLPGGSYEQYF.

The chain has TRBV5-6 and TRBJ2-7; D not certain. The length of the CDR3 is 14 residues. V was pared by 0 bases and J by 1 base, with 8 bases between. Germline-derived CDR1 and CDR2 are SGHDT and YYEEEE. CDR3 amino acids: CASSLVPDSYEQYF. CDR3 bases: TGTGCCAGCAGCTTGGTGCCAGATTCCTACGAGCAGTACTTC.

The chain links TRBV6-1 to TRBJ2-2; D gene uncertain. V gave up 3 bases and J gave up 7 bases, with 3 bases separating them. There are 11 residues in the CDR3. From germline, CDR1 is MNHNS and CDR2 SASEGT. CDR3 region: CASSESGELFF. The DNA of the CDR3 is TGTGCCAGCAGTGAGAGCGGGGAGCTGTTTTTT.

The rearrangement links TRBV7-9 to TRBJ2-5, with 8 bases identical to TRBD2. The CDR3 consists of 16 residues. The germline V gene has CDR1 SEHNR and CDR2 FQNEAQ (reference sequence). V dropped 5 bases and J dropped 1; count of bases not matched to a gene: 9. The CDR3 reads CASSPRLAGGQETQYF. The DNA for the CDR3 is TGTGCCAGCAGCCCGCGGTTGGCGGGGGGCCAAGAGACCCAGTACTTC.

This sequence joins TRBV2 and TRBJ2-1, with D perhaps TRBD2 (6 bases). Germline V CDR1 and CDR2: SNHLY, FYNNEI. V shed 6 bases and J shed 5 bases, with 17 bases lying between them. CDR3 size: 15 residues. The CDR3 DNA reads as TGTGCCAGCAGCCGACCGGGAACGGGGGACAATGAGCAGTTCTTC. Amino acids: CASSRPGTGDNEQFF. Filled out from reference TRBV2 and TRBJ2-1, the complete variable domain reads EPEVTQTPSHQVTQMGQEVILRCVPISNHLYFYWYRQILGQKVEFLVSFYNNEISEKSEIFDDQFSVERPDGSNFTLKIRSTKLEDSAMYFCASSRPGTGDNEQFFGPGTRLTVL.

This clone was picked up a small number of times. The V and J genes are TRBV10-1 and TRBJ1-4; no reliable D call. The CDR3 length is 14 residues. V dropped 3 bases and J dropped 8 bases, with 13 bases sitting between them. Germline CDR1 reads WNHNN; CDR2 reads SYGVQD (reference sequence). CDR3 residues: CASSEFRTGEKLFF. CDR3 DNA: TGCGCCAGCAGTGAATTTAGGACGGGGGAAAAACTGTTTTTT.

This chain joins TRBV19 and TRBJ2-5; D perhaps matches TRBD2 (6 bases). Germline assignment: CDR1 LNHDA and CDR2 SQIVND (reference sequence). The CDR3 runs to 12 residues. The germline V and J ends were trimmed by 7 bases and 8 bases, with 14 bases remaining between them. The CDR3 nucleotides read TGTGCCAGTACGACTTGGGGAGGAACCCAGTACTTC. Amino acid sequence: CASTTWGGTQYF.

This chain uses TRBV11-2 with TRBJ2-5, with D maybe TRBD2 (5 bases). Between the trimmed V and J ends, which lost 0 bases and 5 bases, there was a span of 16 bases. The germline V gene has CDR1 SGHAT and CDR2 FQNNGV. The CDR3 is made up of 16 amino acids. The CDR3 sequence is CASSLDDGRGLETQYF. The CDR3 nucleotides are TGTGCCAGCAGCTTAGACGACGGCAGAGGGTTGGAGACCCAGTACTTC.

The chain links TRBV6-6 to TRBJ2-7; 8 bases are shared with TRBD1. V was clipped by 10 bases and J by 3 bases; unmatched bases: 2. Per germline, CDR1 MNHNY and CDR2 SVGAGI (reference sequence). The CDR3 runs to 11 residues. The CDR3 nucleotides read TGTGCCACCGGGACAGGCTACGAGCAGTACTTC. It is translated as CATGTGYEQYF.